Listed below are T cell receptor beta chains from one sample, sequenced in a study of monozygotic twins with inflammatory bowel disease. Each CDR3 protein gets one entry in TCRdb, which reprocessed the 5' RACE reads and gives no DNA. The sample table includes fewer than 350,000 distinct CDR3 sequences. Material for sequencing was blood. Receptors originate from a human donor with ulcerative colitis or Crohn's disease, or a healthy co-twin of an affected twin (not recorded which). Both conserved end residues are part of each CDR3. The order of the fields is J gene, V gene, CDR3 length, CDR3 protein.

j_call: TRBJ2-7
v_call: TRBV10-3
cdr3_length: 15
cdr3_aa: CAISDQTSGTVEQYF

j_call: TRBJ1-2
v_call: TRBV12-3/TRBV12-4
cdr3_length: 12
cdr3_aa: CASSPEGHGYTF

j_call: TRBJ2-7
v_call: TRBV28
cdr3_length: 15
cdr3_aa: CASSLPGALFYEQYF

j_call: TRBJ1-2
v_call: TRBV12-3/TRBV12-4
cdr3_length: 15
cdr3_aa: CASSLRMRGEYGYTF

j_call: TRBJ2-6
v_call: TRBV20-1
cdr3_length: 13
cdr3_aa: CSARPAGANVLTF

j_call: TRBJ2-4
v_call: TRBV5-6
cdr3_length: 19
cdr3_aa: CASSDAGTGFGVAKNIQYF

j_call: TRBJ2-1
v_call: TRBV19
cdr3_length: 16
cdr3_aa: CASSTTGTGAYNEQFF

j_call: TRBJ1-1
v_call: TRBV20-1
cdr3_length: 16
cdr3_aa: CSARSGTGSPGTEAFF

j_call: TRBJ1-2
v_call: TRBV12-3/TRBV12-4
cdr3_length: 13
cdr3_aa: CASSSPDRDGYTF

j_call: TRBJ2-1
v_call: TRBV5-1
cdr3_length: 17
cdr3_aa: CASSLGSGTGSYNEQFF

j_call: TRBJ2-3
v_call: TRBV19
cdr3_length: 14
cdr3_aa: CASSTKRSTDTQYF

j_call: TRBJ1-4
v_call: TRBV12-3/TRBV12-4
cdr3_length: 14
cdr3_aa: CASSLRQGGEKLFF

j_call: TRBJ1-2
v_call: TRBV6-1
cdr3_length: 14
cdr3_aa: CASSEAGQPYGYTF

j_call: TRBJ2-7
v_call: TRBV30
cdr3_length: 11
cdr3_aa: CAWSRAYEQYF

j_call: TRBJ2-7
v_call: TRBV6-5
cdr3_length: 13
cdr3_aa: CASSFGTWGEQYF

j_call: TRBJ2-5
v_call: TRBV7-2
cdr3_length: 15
cdr3_aa: CASSLYRLAEETQYF

j_call: TRBJ2-1
v_call: TRBV5-1
cdr3_length: 15
cdr3_aa: CASSLAGTGRNEQFF

j_call: TRBJ2-7
v_call: TRBV7-9
cdr3_length: 14
cdr3_aa: CASSLGGNPIEQYF

j_call: TRBJ2-3
v_call: TRBV10-3
cdr3_length: 14
cdr3_aa: CATSPSVSGDTQYF

j_call: TRBJ1-6
v_call: TRBV7-8
cdr3_length: 18
cdr3_aa: CASSLRDRSSSYNSPLHF

j_call: TRBJ1-1
v_call: TRBV25-1
cdr3_length: 15
cdr3_aa: CASSDAYRPNTEAFF

j_call: TRBJ1-2
v_call: TRBV27
cdr3_length: 15
cdr3_aa: CASSLSGRPFGGYTF

j_call: TRBJ2-7
v_call: TRBV5-4
cdr3_length: 15
cdr3_aa: CASSLSSTIHYEQYF

j_call: TRBJ2-5
v_call: TRBV28
cdr3_length: 15
cdr3_aa: CASSPTAWYQETQYF

j_call: TRBJ1-3
v_call: TRBV4-1
cdr3_length: 14
cdr3_aa: CASSQLGLGNTIYF

j_call: TRBJ1-2
v_call: TRBV15
cdr3_length: 16
cdr3_aa: CATSRGTQGRIYGYTF

j_call: TRBJ2-3
v_call: TRBV21-1
cdr3_length: 16
cdr3_aa: CASSTSGPREGDTQYF

j_call: TRBJ2-7
v_call: TRBV6-2/TRBV6-3
cdr3_length: 16
cdr3_aa: CASSYSLVGGVYEQYF

j_call: TRBJ2-7
v_call: TRBV29-1
cdr3_length: 13
cdr3_aa: CSVVPAGDYEQYF

j_call: TRBJ2-3
v_call: TRBV20-1
cdr3_length: 15
cdr3_aa: CSARSMVSSTDTQYF

j_call: TRBJ2-3
v_call: TRBV20-1
cdr3_length: 15
cdr3_aa: CSARSGRTHEDTQYF

j_call: TRBJ2-5
v_call: TRBV7-9
cdr3_length: 17
cdr3_aa: CATPSGMGAVSTETQYF

j_call: TRBJ2-7
v_call: TRBV7-8
cdr3_length: 13
cdr3_aa: CASSLDSAREQYF

j_call: TRBJ1-1
v_call: TRBV28
cdr3_length: 19
cdr3_aa: CASSFPRGARGPRTTEAFF

j_call: TRBJ2-1
v_call: TRBV5-1
cdr3_length: 16
cdr3_aa: CASSLAGQGPYNEQFF

j_call: TRBJ1-2
v_call: TRBV11-2
cdr3_length: 13
cdr3_aa: CASFGGAAYGYTF

j_call: TRBJ2-5
v_call: TRBV28
cdr3_length: 15
cdr3_aa: CASSPLPGGLETQYF

j_call: TRBJ2-3
v_call: TRBV2
cdr3_length: 17
cdr3_aa: CASSEGGTSGSFGTQYF

j_call: TRBJ1-2
v_call: TRBV2
cdr3_length: 17
cdr3_aa: CASSELDREETYYGYTF

j_call: TRBJ2-1
v_call: TRBV13
cdr3_length: 16
cdr3_aa: CASSIQSGRLYNEQFF

j_call: TRBJ2-7
v_call: TRBV5-1
cdr3_length: 12
cdr3_aa: CASSLQGQRQYF

j_call: TRBJ2-7
v_call: TRBV12-3/TRBV12-4
cdr3_length: 14
cdr3_aa: CASSQRTTAGEQYF

j_call: TRBJ2-1
v_call: TRBV7-3
cdr3_length: 12
cdr3_aa: CASSSWGGEQFF

j_call: TRBJ1-3
v_call: TRBV10-3
cdr3_length: 13
cdr3_aa: CASEDGSGNTIYF

j_call: TRBJ2-1
v_call: TRBV5-1
cdr3_length: 12
cdr3_aa: CASSLDGDEQFF

j_call: TRBJ2-7
v_call: TRBV27
cdr3_length: 15
cdr3_aa: CASSFGTGGIDGQYF